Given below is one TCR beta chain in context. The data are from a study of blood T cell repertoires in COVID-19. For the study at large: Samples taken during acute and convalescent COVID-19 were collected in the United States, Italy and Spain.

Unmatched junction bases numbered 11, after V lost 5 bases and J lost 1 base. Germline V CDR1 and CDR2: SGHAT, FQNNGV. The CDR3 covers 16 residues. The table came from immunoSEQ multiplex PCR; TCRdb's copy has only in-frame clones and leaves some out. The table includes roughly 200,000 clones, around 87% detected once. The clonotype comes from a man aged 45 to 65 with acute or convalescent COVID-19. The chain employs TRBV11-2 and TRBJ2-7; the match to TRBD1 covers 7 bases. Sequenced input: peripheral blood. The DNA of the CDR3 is TGTGCCAGCAGCCCCCTAGGACAGGCGCATTCCTACGAGCAGTACTTC. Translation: CASSPLGQAHSYEQYF.